The clone carrying this TCR beta chain was detected a few times. What it binds is unknown. Trimming stripped 6 bases from V and 10 bases from J, with 21 bases between. Germline V CDR1 and CDR2: MNHEY, SVGAGI. CDR3 size: 15 residues. Antiretroviral therapy had run roughly three months, about 14 weeks, before follow-up blood collection. The repertoire came from unfractionated whole blood and reflected all unsorted peripheral T cells. The data were obtained in a study of HIV-infected patients and healthy controls. Study-level points and caveats: HIV+ repertoires were severely depleted of MAIT alpha-chain CDR3s, unlike healthy controls.

cDNA was made from 500 ng RNA using alpha and beta constant primers. Using multiplexing indices, alpha and beta chain libraries were generated apart by chain-specific third strand synthesis. A 5' RACE adapter with a random hexamer and the SP2 primer site was joined to cDNA. The SP2 site served as the priming point for second strand synthesis. A short first PCR added P5 and P7 adapter elements and a second index. TCRdb reprocessed the 5' RACE reads with MiXCR, giving one entry per CDR3 protein. The sample lists under 8,000 distinct CDR3 sequences, roughly 10% seen once, with 18% in the top ten. The chain uses TRBV6-5 and TRBJ1-4, with D possibly TRBD1 on 5 matching bases. Specimen: blood, collected during antiretroviral therapy. The sequence was obtained from an adult with HIV infection. The CDR3 is CASRTTRGPRGKLFF. CDR3 nucleotide sequence: TGTGCCAGCAGGACTACTCGGGGCCCTAGGGGAAAACTGTTTTTT.